What follows are 21 T cell receptor beta chains derived from one specimen sequenced in a study of regulatory T cells in long-lasting Graves disease. With iRepertoire HTBI primers and Arm-PCR of CDR3 regions, TCR beta libraries were built. From the multiplex PCR reads, TCRdb called clonotypes with MiXCR, one entry per CDR3 protein. The data hold a few hundred thousand distinct CDR3 sequences, with roughly 21% observed a single time. Noted time point: persistent/refractory GD, antithyroid drugs over 5 years with positive TRAb. Scientists built the TCR library using RNA that was extracted from PBMCs. This specimen consisted of peripheral blood mononuclear cells (PBMCs), obtained when the disease was refractory, from a patient treated with antithyroid drugs. The receptor set was obtained from a female donor with Graves disease.

This clonotype was seen many times. The rearrangement uses TRBV7-8 and TRBJ2-7, with D perhaps TRBD2 (6 bases). The CDR3 is made up of 14 amino acids. CDR1 is SGHVS and CDR2 is FQNEAQ in the germline V gene. Trimming took off 5 bases at V and 0 bases at J, with 11 bases between the two ends. The CDR3 coding sequence is TGTGCCAGCAGCCTCACTAGCACCTCCTACGAGCAGTACTTC. Translation: CASSLTSTSYEQYF. Looking up the rest from reference TRBV7-8 and TRBJ2-7 gives the full variable domain: GAGVSQSPRYKVAKRGQDVALRCDPISGHVSLFWYQQALGQGPEFLTYFQNEAQLDKSGLPSDRFFAERPEGSVSTLKIQRTQQEDSAVYLCASSLTSTSYEQYFGPGTRLTVT.

CDR3 residues: CASSMGQDYSYEQYF. CDR3 coding DNA: TGTGCCAGCAGCATGGGTCAGGACTACTCCTACGAGCAGTACTTC. The gene calls are TRBV7-8 and TRBJ2-7, with D maybe TRBD2 (6 bases). This CDR3 region has 15 residues. Deletions cut 5 bases from V and 0 bases from J, with 14 bases between. Germline CDR1 is SGHVS and CDR2 is FQNEAQ.

This clonotype was recorded a few times. In nucleotides, the CDR3 is TGTGCCAGCAGCTTAGAAGGGACAGGGTGGCACGAGCAGTACTTC. This translates into CASSLEGTGWHEQYF. The chain links TRBV7-9 to TRBJ2-7, with 9 bases identical to TRBD1. This CDR3 contains 15 residues. After removal of 1 base from V and 5 bases from J, the junction contained 6 bases not matched to a gene. CDR1 is SEHNR and CDR2 is FQNEAQ in the germline V gene (reference sequence).

This clonotype was seen once. This chain joins TRBV27 and TRBJ2-7; no clear D gene. Germline V lookup: CDR1 MNHEY, CDR2 SMNVEV (reference sequence). CDR3 length: 13 amino acids. Trimming shortened V by 3 bases and J by 6 bases, and 12 bases separated the two germline ends. This chain's CDR3 is CASSFFPLSEQYF. CDR3 nucleotides: TGTGCCAGCAGTTTTTTCCCCCTTTCCGAGCAGTACTTC.

The chain couples TRBV5-8 to TRBJ2-3; 12 nucleotides match TRBD2. The CDR3 has 16 residues. V lost 1 base and J lost 6; bases outside the gene matches: 6. Looked up from germline, CDR1 is SGHTS and CDR2 is YDEGEE. CDR3 sequence (DNA): TGTGCCAGCAGCTTGACCACGACTAGCGGGAGTGATACGCAGTATTTT. Its protein is CASSLTTTSGSDTQYF. Filled out from reference TRBV5-8 and TRBJ2-3, the complete variable domain reads EAGVTQSPTHLIKTRGQQATLRCSPISGHTSVYWYQQALGLGLQFLLWYDEGEERNRGNFPPRFSGRQFPNYSSELNVNALELEDSALYLCASSLTTTSGSDTQYFGPGTRLTVL.

This clonotype was recorded many times. This chain connects TRBV11-3 to TRBJ2-7, with unresolved D. The CDR3 spans 12 residues. Trimming took 6 bases from V and 5 from J, leaving 11 bases between them. Germline values: CDR1 SGHNT, CDR2 YENEEA. The CDR3 loop is CASRLRAHEQYF. DNA for the CDR3: TGTGCCAGCAGATTAAGGGCTCACGAGCAGTACTTC.

This chain joins TRBV19 and TRBJ1-2, with D uncertain. The ends were cut back, 3 bases at V and 8 bases at J, with 16 bases in the middle. Germline loops: CDR1 LNHDA, CDR2 SQIVND (reference sequence). The CDR3 has 14 amino acids. CDR3: CASSITGSPGGYTF. DNA for the CDR3: TGTGCCAGTAGTATTACCGGCAGCCCTGGGGGCTACACCTTC.

The gene calls are TRBV6-9 and TRBJ2-7, with D perhaps being TRBD1 or TRBD2 (7 bases each). Trimming took 3 bases from V and 2 from J, leaving 20 bases between them. The CDR3 consists of 17 residues. Germline V gene lookup returns CDR1 MNHGY and CDR2 SVAAGI. Here the CDR3 reads CASSYVASGRGPYEQYF. In nucleotides, the CDR3 is TGTGCCAGCAGTTACGTCGCCTCAGGGAGGGGGCCCTACGAGCAGTACTTC.

The chain combines TRBV27 with TRBJ1-5, with a weak D call TRBD1 (5 bases). This CDR3 has 13 amino acids. Germline CDR1 and CDR2: MNHEY and SMNVEV (reference sequence). The V end lost 5 bases, the J end lost 5 bases, and 10 bases lay between the germline ends. For the CDR3, the DNA is TGTGCCAGCAGTCGGGACGGGGATCAGCCCCAGCATTTT. Protein: CASSRDGDQPQHF.

This chain uses TRBV6-5 with TRBJ2-7, with D tentatively TRBD1 or TRBD2 (5 bases each). Trimming removed 2 bases from V and 5 bases from J, with 13 bases in between. The CDR3 runs to 14 residues. Germline CDR1 and CDR2: MNHEY and SVGAGI. In DNA, the CDR3 is TGTGCCAGCAGTTACGGGGCAGGGAGTAACGAGCAGTACTTC. Amino acid sequence: CASSYGAGSNEQYF.

A word on this clonotype: A read error may be the cause here, since a much bigger clone is one base away. The genes are TRBV7-2 and TRBJ2-7; TRBD2 agrees at 8 bases. This CDR3 spans 14 amino acids. CDR1 SGHTA and CDR2 FQGNSA come from the germline V gene. The J segment lost 3 bases and the V segment lost 5 bases, leaving 6 bases of the junction unmatched. CDR3 sequence: CTSSPQRESYEQYF. CDR3 DNA: TGTACCAGCAGCCCCCAGCGGGAGAGCTACGAGCAGTACTTC.

About this clonotype itself: A clone one base away is much larger, so this may be a read error. The gene calls are TRBV27 and TRBJ1-1; D may be TRBD1 (6 bases). Germline V gives CDR1 MNHEY, CDR2 SMNVEV (reference sequence). CDR3 length: 14 residues. V dropped 2 bases and J dropped 1 base, with 8 bases sitting between them. CDR3 bases: TGTGCCAGCAGTTTAGAACAGGGGAACACTGAAGCTTTCTTT. Translation gives CASSLEQGNTEAFF.

This clonotype has only a few counts. The rearrangement joins TRBV11-1 to TRBJ2-1, with 12 bases matching TRBD1. Germline V gives CDR1 SGHAT, CDR2 FQDESV (reference sequence). Trimming cost V 3 bases and J 4 bases; bases outside gene matches: 4. The CDR3 length is 16 residues. CDR3 protein: CASSLPGQGAYNEQFF. In DNA, the CDR3 is TGTGCCAGCAGCTTGCCGGGACAGGGGGCATACAATGAGCAGTTCTTC.

This clonotype has at least ten counts. This chain connects TRBV3-1 to TRBJ1-1, with TRBD1 as a possible D gene (6 bases). The V gene lost 1 base and the J gene lost 4 bases, with 13 bases spanning the gap. The V gene's germline CDR1 is LGHDT and CDR2 YNNKEL (reference sequence). This CDR3 comprises 15 residues. CDR3 sequence (DNA): TGTGCCAGCAGCCAAGGTCCAGGGGTGAGCACTGAAGCTTTCTTT. Encoded protein: CASSQGPGVSTEAFF.

The chain couples TRBV6-1 to TRBJ1-5; weak D call: TRBD1 (5 bases). V dropped 11 bases and J dropped 5 bases, with 16 bases sitting between them. The CDR3 length is 13 residues. CDR1 MNHNS and CDR2 SASEGT come from the germline V gene. The CDR3 DNA reads TGTGCCGGAAACCAGGGAGAGCATCAGCCCCAGCATTTT. Its protein product is CAGNQGEHQPQHF.

This clonotype was picked up many times. J is TRBJ1-2 and V is TRBV6-1; no firm D call. Germline assignment: CDR1 MNHNS and CDR2 SASEGT. This CDR3 is built from 16 residues. V was trimmed by 2 bases and J by 0 bases, leaving 13 bases between them. CDR3 amino acids: CASSEPRKTTNYGYTF. CDR3 DNA: TGTGCCAGCAGTGAACCCCGGAAGACAACTAACTATGGCTACACCTTC.

V is TRBV7-2 and J is TRBJ1-4; weak D call: TRBD1 (5 bases). Germline assignment: CDR1 SGHTA and CDR2 FQGNSA. The CDR3 has 15 amino acids. V was clipped by 1 base and J by 5 bases, with 11 bases between them. The CDR3 region is CASSLDGALNEKLFF. CDR3 DNA: TGTGCCAGCAGCTTAGACGGGGCCCTCAATGAAAAACTGTTTTTT. Full variable domain (remainder filled in from reference TRBV7-2 and TRBJ1-4): GAGVSQSPSNKVTEKGKDVELRCDPISGHTALYWYRQSLGQGLEFLIYFQGNSAPDKSGLPSDRFSAERTGGSVSTLTIQRTQQEDSAVYLCASSLDGALNEKLFFGSGTQLSVL.

The V call is TRBV5-1, the J call TRBJ1-1; TRBD1 is a possible D gene (5 bases). Germline values: CDR1 SGHRS, CDR2 YFSETQ. V was clipped by 4 bases and J by 1 base, with 17 bases between them. This CDR3 region has 16 residues. CDR3 sequence reads: CASSPLGGSGNTEAFF. In DNA, the CDR3 is TGCGCCAGCAGCCCACTTGGGGGATCAGGGAACACTGAAGCTTTCTTT.

This clonotype appeared many times. The chain recombines TRBV4-3 with TRBJ2-5, with 7 bases fitting TRBD2. CDR3 length: 16 residues. CDR1 is LGHNA and CDR2 is YSLEER in the germline V gene. Losses at the gene ends were 4 bases for V and 0 bases for J; bases not matched to a gene: 8. The CDR3 sequence is CASSPARGGNQETQYF. In DNA, the CDR3 is TGCGCCAGCAGCCCCGCCCGGGGAGGGAACCAAGAGACCCAGTACTTC.

At least ten counts were recorded for this clonotype. The V gene is TRBV13, the J gene TRBJ2-6; possibly TRBD2 for D (5 bases). Germline V lookup: CDR1 PRHDT, CDR2 FYEKMQ (reference sequence). The CDR3 spans 19 residues. Trimming removed 1 base at V and 0 bases at J, with 16 bases between. This CDR3 reads CASSLVVEPSRSGANVLTF. For the CDR3, the DNA is TGTGCCAGCAGCTTAGTCGTCGAACCTAGCCGCTCTGGGGCCAACGTCCTGACTTTC.

In this sample, this clonotype turned up a few times. The J gene is TRBJ2-7, the V gene TRBV19, with no clear D. Germline lookup yields CDR1 LNHDA and CDR2 SQIVND (reference sequence). V lost 1 base to trimming and J lost 1 base, with 5 bases between them. This CDR3 comprises 13 residues. CDR3 DNA: TGTGCCAGTAGTATAGCCAGTTCCTACGAGCAGTACTTC. This encodes CASSIASSYEQYF.